This T cell receptor beta chain was obtained from a study of regulatory T cells in long-lasting Graves disease. Study outcomes and limitations: When disease was persistent, TRBV28, TRBJ1-2 and TRBJ2-5 were the favored segments.

The V end lost 2 bases, the J end lost 6 bases, and 8 bases lay between the germline ends. The CDR3 loop spans 13 amino acids. Time point of the sample: persistent/refractory GD, antithyroid drugs over 5 years with positive TRAb. The TCR library used RNA extracted from PBMCs. In this cohort, patients came from an endocrinology department located in Xi'an, China. Library construction for TCR beta used iRepertoire HTBI primers and Arm-PCR of CDR3 regions. From the multiplex PCR reads, TCRdb called clonotypes with MiXCR, one entry per CDR3 protein. The sample includes roughly 700,000 distinct CDR3 sequences, about 32% of them seen just once. This clonotype was detected ten times or more. Its antigen is still unknown.

The chain has TRBV12-3 or TRBV12-4 and TRBJ1-5; possible D gene TRBD1, 5 bases. This clonotype was sampled from a female donor with Graves disease. The material sequenced was peripheral blood mononuclear cells (PBMCs), taken when the disease was refractory, from a patient treated with antithyroid drugs. As DNA, the CDR3 is TGTGCCAGCAGTTTACAGGGCGGTCAGCCCCAGCATTTT. Translation: CASSLQGGQPQHF.